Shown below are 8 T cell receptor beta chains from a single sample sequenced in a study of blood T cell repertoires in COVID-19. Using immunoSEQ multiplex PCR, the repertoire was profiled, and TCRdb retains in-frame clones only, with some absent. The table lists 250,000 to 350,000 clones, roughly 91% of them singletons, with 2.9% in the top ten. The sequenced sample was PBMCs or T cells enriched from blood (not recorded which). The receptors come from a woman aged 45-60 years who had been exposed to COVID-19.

The CDR3 reads CASGLVVGQGPHEQFF. In nucleotides, the CDR3 is TGTGCTAGTGGTTTGGTAGTAGGACAGGGGCCTCATGAGCAGTTCTTC. The chain recombines TRBV12-5 with TRBJ2-1; 9 bases are a match to TRBD1. CDR1 LGHNT and CDR2 FRNRAP come from the germline V gene. V trimming: 0 bases; J trimming: 8 bases; junction bases outside the gene matches: 8. The CDR3 is 16 residues long.

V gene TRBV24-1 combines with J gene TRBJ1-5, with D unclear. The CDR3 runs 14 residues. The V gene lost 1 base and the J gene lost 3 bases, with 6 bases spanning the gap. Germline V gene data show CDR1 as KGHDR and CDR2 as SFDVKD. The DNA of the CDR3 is TGTGCCACCAGTGATTTTAACTTCAATCAGCCCCAGCATTTT. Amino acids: CATSDFNFNQPQHF.

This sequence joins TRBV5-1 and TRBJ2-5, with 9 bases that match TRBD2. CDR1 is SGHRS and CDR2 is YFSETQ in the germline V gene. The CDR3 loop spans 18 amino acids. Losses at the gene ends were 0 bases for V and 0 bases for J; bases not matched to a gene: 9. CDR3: CASSLGSGGNPYQETQYF. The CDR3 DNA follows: TGCGCCAGCAGCTTGGGTAGCGGGGGAAATCCTTACCAAGAGACCCAGTACTTC.

The CDR3 loop is CASSSGADYGYTF. CDR3 nucleotides: TGTGCCAGCAGTTCAGGGGCGGACTATGGCTACACCTTC. This chain uses TRBV2 with TRBJ1-2; TRBD1 is a possible D gene (6 bases). V was cut by 5 bases and J by 3 bases, with 10 bases left in between. The CDR3 is made up of 13 amino acids. Germline V lookup: CDR1 SNHLY, CDR2 FYNNEI.

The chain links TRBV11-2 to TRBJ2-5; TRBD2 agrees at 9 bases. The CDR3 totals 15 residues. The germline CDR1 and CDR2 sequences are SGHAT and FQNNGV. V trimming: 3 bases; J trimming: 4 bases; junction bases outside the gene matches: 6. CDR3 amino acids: CASSFAGGAPETQYF. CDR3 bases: TGTGCCAGCAGCTTTGCGGGGGGGGCCCCAGAGACCCAGTACTTC.

The CDR3 DNA reads TGTGCCAGCAGCTTGGAGCGGGGTTCGTTTCCCCGCGGCACAGATACGCAGTATTTT. Translation: CASSLERGSFPRGTDTQYF. This sequence joins TRBV5-5 and TRBJ2-3; 7 bases are a match to TRBD2. The V gene end was trimmed by 0 bases and the J gene end by 1 base; junction bases not matched to a gene: 14. Germline lookup yields CDR1 SGHKS and CDR2 YYEKEE (reference sequence). The CDR3 consists of 19 residues.

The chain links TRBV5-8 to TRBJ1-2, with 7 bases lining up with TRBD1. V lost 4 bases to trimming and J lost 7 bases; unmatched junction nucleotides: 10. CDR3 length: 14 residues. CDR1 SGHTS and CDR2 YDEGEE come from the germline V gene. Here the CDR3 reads CASSIPTGVIGYTF. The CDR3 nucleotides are TGTGCCAGCAGCATACCTACAGGGGTAATTGGCTACACCTTC.

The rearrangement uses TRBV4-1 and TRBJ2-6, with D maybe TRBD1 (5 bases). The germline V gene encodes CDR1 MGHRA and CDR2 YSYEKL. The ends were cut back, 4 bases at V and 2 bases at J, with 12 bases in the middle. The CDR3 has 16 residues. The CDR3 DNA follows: TGCGCCAGCAGCCGGAATGCAGGGACTGGGGCCAACGTCCTGACTTTC. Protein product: CASSRNAGTGANVLTF.